What follows is one TCR beta chain and its context. The antigen remains unidentified. This sample is part of a study of cytomegalovirus exposure and HLA in healthy donors. The wider study: The Caucasian-associated ancestry cluster contained around four fifths of the roughly 400 genotyped donors.

Whole-study results and caveats: Researchers reportedly found TCR beta sequences accurately predicted most subjects' HLA-A and HLA-B alleles. It was in a later analysis that TCR association rates were seen to vary by HLA locus, highest for DRB1 and lowest for HLA-C. A likely sequencing artifact accounted for one observed cluster of highly shared sequence variants.

Germline loops: CDR1 MNHEY, CDR2 SMNVEV (reference sequence). Unmatched junction bases numbered 13, after V lost 5 bases and J lost 4 bases. The CDR3 totals 17 residues. Researchers ran the PCR with 60 Vbeta and 13 Jbeta primers. Sequenced by immunoSEQ multiplex PCR; TCRdb stores in-frame clones only, minus some. Found here are approximately 160,000 clones, roughly 77% of them singletons; the top ten hold roughly 2.6%. This rearrangement joins TRBV27 to TRBJ1-2; 10 positions match TRBD1. Sequenced sample: PBMCs. The receptor was derived from a woman in her forties in good health and CMV-seropositive. The CDR3: CASSLTGTGDLGYGYTF. The CDR3 DNA follows: TGTGCCAGCAGTCTCACCGGGACAGGGGATTTGGGCTATGGCTACACCTTC.